Below are 8 T cell receptor beta chains sequenced from a single sample in a study of identical twins. TCRdb itself ran the 5' RACE reads through MiXCR, one entry per CDR3 protein. The table records approximately 630,000 distinct CDR3 sequences, 7% to 7.5% of them present only once. The sample was also reused in another study, on yellow fever vaccine responses in identical twins.

Sequencing was done on a sample of PBMCs. Receptors were obtained from a woman aged 18-35 years in good health.

The chain combines TRBV7-9 with TRBJ2-3; TRBD1 aligns across 8 bases. The CDR3 runs to 17 residues. From germline, CDR1 is SEHNR and CDR2 FQNEAQ (reference sequence). The ends lost 0 bases at V and 5 bases at J; junction bases unmatched: 10. The CDR3 nucleotides read TGTGCCAGCAGCTTAGCCAGGACAGGGTTTATTGGAGATACGCAGTATTTT. Residues: CASSLARTGFIGDTQYF.

This clonotype was counted at least ten times. The chain has TRBV29-1 and TRBJ2-7; a weak D match, TRBD1 (6 bases). The CDR3 runs 12 residues. Per the germline V gene, CDR1 is SQVTM and CDR2 is ANQGSEA. Trimming left V 4 bases short and J 1 base short, with 8 bases between. DNA for the CDR3: TGCAGCGTTGGTCAGGGGTCCTACGAGCAGTACTTC. Translated, it gives CSVGQGSYEQYF.

The table lists this clonotype with a few counts. The CDR3 coding sequence is TGTGCCAGCAGCCCGGACACGAGAATAGCCAAAAACATTCAGTACTTC. Protein product: CASSPDTRIAKNIQYF. This chain connects TRBV7-8 to TRBJ2-4; the D gene is possibly TRBD1 (5 bases). Trimming stripped 5 bases from V and 0 bases from J, with 14 bases between. This CDR3 is built from 16 residues. Germline-derived CDR1 and CDR2 are SGHVS and FQNEAQ.

This clonotype has more than one count but fewer than ten. The chain recombines TRBV10-3 with TRBJ2-4; TRBD1 agrees at 10 bases. V lost 1 base, J lost 7 bases, and 4 bases stayed unmatched. Germline values: CDR1 ENHRY, CDR2 SYGVKD. This CDR3 spans 15 amino acids. CDR3 loop: CAISELGTGENIQYF. CDR3 bases: TGTGCCATCAGTGAGTTGGGGACAGGGGAGAACATTCAGTACTTC.

This clonotype was observed a handful of times. The chain has TRBV10-2 and TRBJ2-3; 8 bases map to TRBD2. Germline V gene lookup returns CDR1 WSHSY and CDR2 SAAADI. The CDR3 runs 11 residues. V lost 6 bases to trimming and J lost 10 bases; unmatched junction nucleotides: 3. The CDR3 reads CASSGGGSQYF. The CDR3 nucleotides read TGCGCCAGCAGCGGGGGGGGCTCGCAGTATTTT.

The chain recombines TRBV6-1 with TRBJ2-3; D gene uncertain. This CDR3 comprises 14 residues. From germline, CDR1 is MNHNS and CDR2 SASEGT. V lost 5 bases, J lost 2 bases, and 11 bases lay in between. The CDR3 region is CASSTEGDTDTQYF. The CDR3, as DNA: TGTGCCAGCAGTACAGAAGGAGACACAGATACGCAGTATTTT.

This clonotype has only a few counts. One end of the junction varies from germline; a read error may be responsible. This rearrangement joins TRBV5-1 to TRBJ2-1; no firm D call. The CDR3 is 11 residues long. Germline loops: CDR1 SGHRS, CDR2 YFSETQ. The CDR3: CASSYGAGWNF. The CDR3 coding sequence is TGCGCCAGCAGCTATGGTGCAGGTTGGAACTTC.

V usage is TRBV7-9 and J usage is TRBJ2-2; 7 bases match TRBD1. V lost 5 bases to trimming and J lost 6 bases; unmatched junction nucleotides: 9. The CDR3 contains 15 residues. The germline CDR1 and CDR2 sequences are SEHNR and FQNEAQ (reference sequence). The chain's CDR3 is CASSTMRQGPGELFF. Here the CDR3 DNA reads TGTGCCAGCAGCACAATGAGACAGGGCCCCGGGGAGCTGTTTTTT.